A single sample gave rise to the 32 T cell receptor beta chains below, sequenced in a study of spatial heterogeneity in lung cancer. Described time point: sample taken at primary tumor resection. Whole RNA, which was extracted from tumor, nontumor lung tissue or frozen PBMC, was sequenced without any cell sorting. MiXCR, applied by TCRdb to the 5' RACE reads, yields one record per CDR3 protein. Seen here are about 6,900 distinct CDR3 sequences, around 5% observed once, and the top ten hold roughly 10%. Sample: normal lung tissue next to the tumor, taken at surgery. All receptors come from a female donor with early-stage non-small cell lung cancer.

About this clonotype itself: This beta chain appears as a stray read in a library generated for alpha chains; its size is not informative. The J gene is TRBJ1-1, the V gene TRBV11-2; weak D call: TRBD1 (6 bases). This CDR3 is 15 amino acids long. V lost 2 bases and J lost 2, with 12 bases in between. Germline lookup yields CDR1 SGHAT and CDR2 FQNNGV. The chain's CDR3 is CASSLPGTTNTEAFF. CDR3 nucleotides: TGTGCCAGCAGCTTACCCGGGACAACTAACACTGAAGCTTTCTTT.

Judged by abundance, this clonotype is medium-sized. This beta chain is an off-target read within a library intended for alpha chains, so its frequency means little. The rearrangement joins TRBV7-8 to TRBJ1-5, with a possible D match to TRBD1 (5 bases). The germline V and J ends were trimmed by 5 bases and 4 bases, with 15 bases remaining between them. Germline CDR1 reads SGHVS; CDR2 reads FQNEAQ. The CDR3 has 15 residues. The CDR3 loop is CASSQGAGGNQPQHF. As DNA, the CDR3 is TGTGCCAGCAGCCAAGGGGCAGGAGGTAATCAGCCCCAGCATTTT.

This clonotype came up many times. This beta chain is an unintended read in a library built for alpha chains; its size means little. The rearrangement uses TRBV5-1 and TRBJ1-6; 8 bases match TRBD1. The germline gives CDR1 SGHRS, CDR2 YFSETQ. This CDR3 comprises 15 residues. Trimming cost V 5 bases and J 5 bases; bases outside gene matches: 6. In DNA, the CDR3 is TGCGCCAGCAGATCGGGACAGGAAAATAATTCACCCCTCCACTTT. It codes for CASRSGQENNSPLHF. Using reference TRBV5-1 and TRBJ1-6 for the parts outside the CDR3, the full variable domain is KAGVTQTPRYLIKTRGQQVTLSCSPISGHRSVSWYQQTPGQGLQFLFEYFSETQRNKGNFPGRFSGRQFSNSRSEMNVSTLELGDSALYLCASRSGQENNSPLHFGNGTRLTVT.

By frequency in the sample, this clonotype is medium-sized. This beta chain is off target for a library built for alpha chains, so its abundance means little. The chain uses TRBV9 and TRBJ1-4, with D tentatively TRBD1 (5 bases). The V gene's germline CDR1 is SGDLS and CDR2 YYNGEE. The CDR3 length is 13 residues. V lost 3 bases and J 6 bases, leaving 9 bases between the germline ends. The CDR3, as DNA: TGTGCCAGCAGCGCCGGGACGGATGAAAAACTGTTTTTT. Its translation: CASSAGTDEKLFF.

Turning to this clonotype: Since the library was made to target alpha chains, this beta chain is a stray read and its abundance is not meaningful. The CDR3, as DNA: TGCAGTTCGTGGGCAGGGCCTGGCTATGGCTACACCTTC. Protein sequence: CSSWAGPGYGYTF. This sequence joins TRBV29-1 and TRBJ1-2, with TRBD1 as a possible D gene (5 bases). CDR3 length equals 13 residues. Germline CDR1 reads SQVTM; CDR2 reads ANQGSEA.

This clonotype occurred a few times. This beta chain came through as a stray read in a library set up for alpha chains, and its size says little. V gene TRBV4-1 combines with J gene TRBJ1-3; D is uncertain. Germline CDR1 reads MGHRA; CDR2 reads YSYEKL. V gave up 0 bases and J gave up 4 bases, with 16 bases separating them. This CDR3 has 17 residues. CDR3 in DNA: TGCGCCAGCAGCCAAGATGGAGGACGGATCTTAGGAAACACCATATATTTT. It encodes CASSQDGGRILGNTIYF.

Ten or more counts support this clonotype. This beta chain turned up in a library designed for alpha chains; as an off-target read, its abundance says little. The chain couples TRBV4-1 to TRBJ2-1; D perhaps matches TRBD2 (5 bases). This CDR3 is 15 amino acids long. The V end was cut by 0 bases, the J end by 8 bases, with 14 bases between. Per the germline V gene, CDR1 is MGHRA and CDR2 is YSYEKL. DNA of the CDR3: TGCGCCAGCAGCCAAGAGGGAGCGGCAGCCCATGAGCAGTTCTTC. Its translation: CASSQEGAAAHEQFF.

By proportion, this clonotype is medium-sized. The junction does not match germline at one end; this may be a read error. This beta chain appears as a stray read in a library generated for alpha chains; its size is not informative. The chain recombines TRBV3-1 with TRBJ2-1, with 8 bases identical to TRBD2. The CDR3 contains 19 residues. Per germline, CDR1 LGHDT and CDR2 YNNKEL (reference sequence). CDR3 in DNA: TGTGCCAGCAGCCAAGATTTGAGTGGGTACGGGAGGGCCAGTAATGAGCGGTTCTTC. Its protein product is CASSQDLSGYGRASNERFF.

The table lists this clonotype with many counts. This beta chain appears as a stray read in a library generated for alpha chains; its size is not informative. The V and J genes are TRBV12-3 or TRBV12-4 and TRBJ2-6; D is undetermined. V gave up 9 bases and J gave up 5 bases, with 8 bases separating them. CDR3 length equals 12 residues. CDR3 protein: CASTTRANVLTF. The CDR3 DNA reads TGTGCCAGTACAACCCGGGCCAACGTCCTGACTTTC.

This clonotype has a handful of counts. This beta chain is off target for a library built for alpha chains, so its abundance means little. The chain links TRBV6-1 to TRBJ1-6; D possibly corresponds to TRBD1 (5 bases). V lost 6 bases and J 7 bases, leaving 13 bases between the germline ends. Per the germline V gene, CDR1 is MNHNS and CDR2 is SASEGT. The CDR3 covers 14 residues. In DNA form, the CDR3 reads TGTGCCAGCAGCGGTGGGGCAGGGAATTCACCCCTCCACTTT. Encoded protein: CASSGGAGNSPLHF.

In its sample, this clonotype ranks as medium-sized. This beta chain is a stray read from a library made for alpha chains; its abundance is not meaningful. The gene calls are TRBV7-2 and TRBJ2-1; the match to TRBD1 covers 11 bases. The CDR3 sequence is 16 residues long. The germline CDR1 and CDR2 sequences are SGHTA and FQGNSA. Trimming removed 5 bases from V and 7 bases from J; junction bases left unmatched: 10. The CDR3, as DNA: TGTGCCAGCAGCCGGAGCGCCGGACAGGGGGCTAATGAGCAGTTCTTC. Protein product: CASSRSAGQGANEQFF.

Judged by abundance, this clonotype is medium-sized. Since the library was made to target alpha chains, this beta chain is a stray read and its abundance is not meaningful. The chain has TRBV29-1 and TRBJ2-5, with 7 bases matching TRBD2. In germline, CDR1 is SQVTM, CDR2 ANQGSEA. This CDR3 is 11 amino acids long. With V trimmed by 8 bases and J by 7 bases, 7 bases remained unmatched. The CDR3 nucleotides are TGCAGCTCCACGGGGGGTTTGACCCAGTACTTC. Its protein product is CSSTGGLTQYF. Full variable domain (missing parts from reference TRBV29-1 and TRBJ2-5): SAVISQKPSRDICQRGTSLTIQCQVDSQVTMMFWYRQQPGQSLTLIATANQGSEATYESGFVIDKFPISRPNLTFSTLTVSNMSPEDSSIYLCSSTGGLTQYFGPGTRLLVL.

This clonotype was counted a single time. A much larger clone lies one base from this, so it may be a read error. Little can be read into the size of this beta chain, an off-target read in a library designed for alpha chains. Written as DNA, the CDR3 is TGTGCCAGCAGTTTCGACCAGCCTATAGGGGCCGTCGAGCAGTACTTC. Its translation: CASSFDQPIGAVEQYF. This sequence joins TRBV27 and TRBJ2-7, with D tentatively TRBD1 (5 bases). V was pared by 3 bases and J by 6 bases, with 21 bases between. CDR3 length equals 16 residues. Germline loops: CDR1 MNHEY, CDR2 SMNVEV (reference sequence).

By its share, this clonotype is medium-sized. Little can be read into the size of this beta chain, an off-target read in a library designed for alpha chains. The chain recombines TRBV19 with TRBJ2-5; D is uncertain. CDR1 and CDR2 from the germline V gene are LNHDA and SQIVND (reference sequence). Trimming stripped 4 bases from V and 7 bases from J, with 22 bases between. The CDR3 runs to 16 residues. The CDR3 here is CASSTRSGRRVGTQYF. CDR3 coding DNA: TGTGCCAGTAGTACCCGGTCTGGAAGAAGGGTAGGGACCCAGTACTTC.

As for this clonotype: A much larger clone is a single base away; this may be a read error. This beta chain lies outside the target of a library built for alpha chains; its clone size means little. The chain couples TRBV24-1 to TRBJ2-1, with no clear D. CDR3 length: 13 residues. Germline values: CDR1 KGHDR, CDR2 SFDVKD. Between the trimmed V and J ends, which lost 7 bases and 10 bases, there was a span of 16 bases. The CDR3 nucleotides are TGTGCCACCAGCCAGGTATTAGATGTGGAGCAGTTCTTC. This encodes CATSQVLDVEQFF.

This clonotype has ten or more counts. For a library built for alpha chains, this beta chain is a stray read; little rests on its size. This chain links TRBV11-2 with TRBJ1-2; D ambiguous. Per germline, CDR1 SGHAT and CDR2 FQNNGV. The V end was cut by 0 bases, the J end by 4 bases, with 12 bases between. The CDR3 covers 15 residues. This chain's CDR3 is CASSLESGRFYGYTF. The DNA for the CDR3 is TGTGCCAGCAGCTTAGAGTCCGGGAGATTCTATGGCTACACCTTC.

This clonotype ranks as medium-sized (0.01 to 0.1%). Little can be read into the size of this beta chain, an off-target read in a library designed for alpha chains. The chain employs TRBV24-1 and TRBJ2-3; 13 bases line up with TRBD2. Germline CDR1 is KGHDR and CDR2 is SFDVKD. CDR3 length: 16 residues. Trimming cost V 4 bases and J 9 bases; bases outside gene matches: 9. CDR3 DNA sequence: TGTGCCACCAGTGAACCGACACCGGGACTAGCGGGGACGCAGTATTTT. Translating it yields CATSEPTPGLAGTQYF.

This clonotype was seen many times. Found in a library prepared for alpha chains, this beta chain is an off-target read, and its abundance has little meaning. The chain carries TRBV27 and TRBJ1-2, with a weak D call TRBD1 (6 bases). The germline CDR1 and CDR2 sequences are MNHEY and SMNVEV (reference sequence). The CDR3 loop spans 16 amino acids. The V end was cut by 0 bases, the J end by 4 bases, with 15 bases between. The CDR3 DNA reads TGTGCCAGCAGTTTATCCCACCCGACAGGAATCTATGGCTACACCTTC. Its translation is CASSLSHPTGIYGYTF.

This clonotype was recorded a few times. Since it is a stray read in a library aimed at alpha chains, this beta chain has a size that is not meaningful. This rearrangement joins TRBV5-1 to TRBJ1-2; 9 bases fit TRBD1. V lost 2 bases, J lost 7 bases, and 3 bases stayed unmatched. The CDR3 loop spans 13 amino acids. Germline V gene lookup returns CDR1 SGHRS and CDR2 YFSETQ. The chain's CDR3 is CASSFGTGSGYTF. The DNA of the CDR3 is TGCGCCAGCAGCTTCGGGACAGGGAGTGGCTACACCTTC.

This clonotype was detected a few times. A library made for alpha chains picked up this beta chain off target, so its size means little. V gene TRBV7-9 combines with J gene TRBJ2-3, with 9 bases matching TRBD1. Germline V CDR1 and CDR2: SEHNR, FQNEAQ (reference sequence). The V and J ends lost 3 bases and 3 bases, in that order; junction bases with no gene match: 7. The CDR3 consists of 16 residues. The DNA for the CDR3 is TGTGCCAGCAGCTTTCTTTCCGGGACAGGGACAGATACGCAGTATTTT. Encoded protein: CASSFLSGTGTDTQYF.

By its share, this clonotype is medium-sized. The library was designed around alpha chains, so this beta chain is a stray read whose abundance carries little weight. This chain connects TRBV7-9 to TRBJ2-1; D may correspond to TRBD1 or TRBD2 (5 bases each). V shed 3 bases and J shed 5 bases, with 17 bases lying between them. The length of the CDR3 is 16 residues. In germline, CDR1 is SEHNR, CDR2 FQNEAQ (reference sequence). The CDR3 protein is CASSFLAWGKNNEQFF. The CDR3 DNA sequence: TGTGCCAGCAGCTTCCTAGCTTGGGGGAAAAACAATGAGCAGTTCTTC.

This clonotype has a handful of counts. This beta chain was picked up by a library intended for alpha chains and is off target, so its count carries little meaning. The rearrangement links TRBV7-3 to TRBJ2-3; TRBD2 might be the D (6 bases). The germline V gene encodes CDR1 SGHTA and CDR2 FQGTGA. The V end was cut by 7 bases, the J end by 3 bases, with 17 bases between. This CDR3 has 15 residues. CDR3 in DNA: TGTGCCAGCACCCCCGGGGGACCACCGACAGATACGCAGTATTTT. Translation gives CASTPGGPPTDTQYF.

This clonotype was picked up a small number of times. This beta chain is off target for a library built for alpha chains, so its abundance means little. This chain joins TRBV5-1 and TRBJ2-3; 7 bases fit TRBD2. CDR3 size: 15 residues. V was clipped by 0 bases and J by 5 bases; unmatched bases: 6. The germline gives CDR1 SGHRS, CDR2 YFSETQ. The CDR3 spells CASSLEGGQGDTQYF. The CDR3 DNA reads as TGCGCCAGCAGCTTGGAGGGAGGGCAGGGAGATACGCAGTATTTT.

By share of the sample, this clonotype is medium-sized. With the library built for alpha chains, this beta chain is off target and its frequency is not meaningful. The rearrangement joins TRBV7-9 to TRBJ2-1; D is uncertain. Trimming left V 5 bases short and J 1 base short, with 15 bases between. CDR1 and CDR2 from the germline V gene are SEHNR and FQNEAQ (reference sequence). The CDR3 loop spans 16 amino acids. In nucleotides, the CDR3 is TGTGCCAGCAGCCCAACCATGCCGGTATCCTACAATGAGCAGTTCTTC. It translates to CASSPTMPVSYNEQFF. The whole variable domain, filled in from reference TRBV7-9 and TRBJ2-1, reads DTGVSQNPRHKITKRGQNVTFRCDPISEHNRLYWYRQTLGQGPEFLTYFQNEAQLEKSRLLSDRFSAERPKGSFSTLEIQRTEQGDSAMYLCASSPTMPVSYNEQFFGPGTRLTVL.

This clonotype counts as medium-sized. Within a library made for alpha chains, this beta chain is off target, and its count is uninformative. V gene TRBV24-1 combines with J gene TRBJ2-1; TRBD2 matches at 7 bases. This CDR3 is built from 17 residues. The V gene end was trimmed by 3 bases and the J gene end by 7 bases; junction bases not matched to a gene: 14. The germline gives CDR1 KGHDR, CDR2 SFDVKD. CDR3 sequence (DNA): TGTGCCACCAGTGATACGGGGGGAACGGGGAGCGTTAATGAGCAGTTCTTC. Protein: CATSDTGGTGSVNEQFF.

This clonotype has just a few counts. This beta chain slipped into a library made for alpha chains as a stray read, so its size is not meaningful. This chain links TRBV10-3 with TRBJ2-1, with 10 nucleotides matching TRBD2. This CDR3 contains 15 residues. The germline CDR1 and CDR2 sequences are ENHRY and SYGVKD. V trimming: 10 bases; J trimming: 4 bases; junction bases outside the gene matches: 10. CDR3 bases: TGTGCCACCGGCGAGACTAGCGGGCGATACAATGAGCAGTTCTTC. Translating gives CATGETSGRYNEQFF.

Turning to this clonotype: At one end, the junction sequence differs from germline, possibly due to a read error. The library was prepared for alpha chains; this beta chain is a stray read, so its frequency means little. V is TRBV9 and J is TRBJ2-1; either TRBD1 or TRBD2 may supply D (5 bases each). The germline V gene has CDR1 SGDLS and CDR2 YYNGEE. The CDR3 runs 15 residues. CDR3 region: CASTPPRGSYNEHFF. CDR3 bases: TGTGCCAGCACGCCGCCGAGGGGCTCCTACAATGAGCATTTCTTC.

A remark on this clonotype: Within a library made for alpha chains, this beta chain is off target, and its count is uninformative. This rearrangement joins TRBV29-1 to TRBJ1-3, with unresolved D. V was trimmed by 4 bases and J by 7 bases, leaving 8 bases between them. CDR3 length equals 11 residues. Germline CDR1 and CDR2: SQVTM and ANQGSEA. Written as DNA, the CDR3 is TGCAGCGTTGTCAGCTCTAACACCATATATTTT. Protein product: CSVVSSNTIYF.

By share, this clonotype ranks as medium-sized (0.01 to 0.1%). This beta chain appears as a stray read in a library generated for alpha chains; its size is not informative. This chain's CDR3 is CASSYTGDNEQFF. The DNA for the CDR3 is TGTGCCAGCAGTTACACGGGAGACAATGAGCAGTTCTTC. The V gene is TRBV6-5, the J gene TRBJ2-1; possibly TRBD2 for D (6 bases). This CDR3 spans 13 amino acids. V dropped 2 bases and J dropped 5 bases, with 7 bases sitting between them. Germline CDR1 and CDR2: MNHEY and SVGAGI.

This clonotype was recorded at least ten times. This beta chain is a stray sequence in a library constructed for alpha chains; its clone size is not meaningful. The gene calls are TRBV5-1 and TRBJ1-1; no clear D. This CDR3 is built from 16 residues. V was trimmed by 0 bases and J by 4 bases, leaving 16 bases between them. CDR1 is SGHRS and CDR2 is YFSETQ in the germline V gene. CDR3 amino acids: CASSLGATRRSTEAFF. The CDR3 DNA reads TGCGCCAGCAGCTTGGGTGCCACCCGAAGGAGCACTGAAGCTTTCTTT.

By share, this clonotype ranks as medium-sized. Found in a library prepared for alpha chains, this beta chain is an off-target read, and its abundance has little meaning. V is TRBV18 and J is TRBJ2-7; 11 bases line up with TRBD2. V lost 0 bases, J lost 4 bases, and 5 bases stayed unmatched. The CDR3 runs 16 residues. Germline V gene data show CDR1 as KGHSH and CDR2 as LQKENI. The CDR3 DNA is TGTGCCAGCTCACCACCTTTAACTAGCGGGAGTTACGAGCAGTACTTC. Residues: CASSPPLTSGSYEQYF.

In its sample, this clonotype is medium-sized. This beta chain turned up in a library designed for alpha chains; as an off-target read, its abundance says little. The chain uses TRBV20-1 and TRBJ2-2, with 8 bases fitting TRBD1. V gave up 4 bases and J gave up 6 bases; unmatched junction bases: 7. The germline gives CDR1 DFQATT, CDR2 SNEGSKA (reference sequence). The CDR3 extends over 14 amino acids. The CDR3, as DNA: TGCAGTGCTAAGCAGGGGGCGTCCGCCGGGGAGCTGTTTTTT. Its protein is CSAKQGASAGELFF.